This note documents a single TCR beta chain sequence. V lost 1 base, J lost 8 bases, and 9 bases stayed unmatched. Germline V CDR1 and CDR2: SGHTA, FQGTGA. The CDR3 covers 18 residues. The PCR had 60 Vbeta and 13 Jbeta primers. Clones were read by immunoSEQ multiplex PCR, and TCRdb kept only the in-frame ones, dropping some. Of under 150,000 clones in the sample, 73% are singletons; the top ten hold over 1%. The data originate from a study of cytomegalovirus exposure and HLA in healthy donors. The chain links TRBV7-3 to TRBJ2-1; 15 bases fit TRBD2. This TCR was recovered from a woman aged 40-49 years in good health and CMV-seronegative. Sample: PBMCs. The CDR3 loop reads CASSLKGGLAGGPDEQFF. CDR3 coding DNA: TGTGCCAGCAGCTTAAAGGGAGGACTAGCGGGGGGGCCGGATGAGCAGTTCTTC.